The sequence of this T cell receptor beta chain was determined in a study of technical replicates of blood from several donors. The assay was immunoSEQ multiplex PCR, and TCRdb's table has in-frame clones only and misses some. The sample contains about 62,000 clones, more than 75% of which appear only once. To note about this clone: Other DNA sequences in the same sample also yield this CDR3.

The sequence derives from a human donor in good health. Some clones in this sample may be carry-over from other donors' samples. Material: PBMCs.

CDR3 sequence reads: CASSLGQGAYEQYF. Written as DNA, the CDR3 is TGTGCCAGCAGCTTAGGACAGGGGGCCTACGAGCAGTACTTC. This chain uses TRBV7-2 with TRBJ2-7; 9 bases agree with TRBD1. The CDR3 consists of 14 residues. Germline V lookup: CDR1 SGHTA, CDR2 FQGNSA. Trimming at V came to 1 base and at J to 2 bases, leaving 0 bases not matched to a gene. Combining the CDR3 with reference TRBV7-2 and TRBJ2-7 gives the whole variable domain GAGVSQSPSNKVTEKGKDVELRCDPISGHTALYWYRQSLGQGLEFLIYFQGNSAPDKSGLPSDRFSAERTGGSVSTLTIQRTQQEDSAVYLCASSLGQGAYEQYFGPGTRLTVT.